This T cell receptor (beta chain) was sequenced during a study of cytomegalovirus exposure and HLA in healthy donors. TCRdb's copy holds only in-frame clones and misses some; the assay was immunoSEQ multiplex PCR. The sample yields around 150,000 clones, roughly 79% seen once. The sample holds a few counts of this clone. Trimming removed 5 bases from V and 8 bases from J; junction bases left unmatched: 8. Germline V gives CDR1 ENHRY, CDR2 SYGVKD. The CDR3 is 14 residues long. This sequence was found in a man aged 25-40 years in good health and CMV-seropositive. The specimen was PBMCs. The gene calls are TRBV10-3 and TRBJ1-2; 10 nucleotides match TRBD1. In nucleotides, the CDR3 is TGTGCCATCAGTTCCGACAGGGGGCTAAGCGGCTACACCTTC. This translates into CAISSDRGLSGYTF.